This T cell receptor (beta chain) stems from a study of blood T cell repertoires in COVID-19. Only in-frame clones appear in the TCRdb table, and some are missing; sequencing was by immunoSEQ multiplex PCR. Of 100,000 to 150,000 clones listed, about 80% were seen once; the top ten hold approximately 2.4%. Enrolled through a virtual design, the participants were between roughly 18 and 89 years of age and came from 24 US areas. This clone was recorded only once. This receptor was identified in a man between 40 and 49 years old with acute COVID-19. What was sequenced was PBMCs or T cells enriched from blood (not recorded which).

CDR3 DNA: TGTGCCAGCAGCCCACAAGCGGGAGGGGAGACCCAGTACTTC. This sequence encodes CASSPQAGGETQYF. The J gene is TRBJ2-5, the V gene TRBV7-2; TRBD2 matches 10 bases. The CDR3 is made up of 14 amino acids. CDR1 and CDR2 (germline): SGHTA, FQGNSA. The V gene end was trimmed by 5 bases and the J gene end by 5 bases; junction bases not matched to a gene: 5.